This TCR beta chain appears in the sequencing data of a study of T cell responses to AZD1222 COVID-19 vaccine. This clone was found once. The antigen is unknown. Data came from immunoSEQ multiplex PCR; TCRdb stores just in-frame clones and leaves some out. The sample lists approximately 60,000 clones, 84% occurring once. Germline trimming cut 2 bases from V and 0 bases from J; bases unmatched to any gene: 2. Germline values: CDR1 SGHDT, CDR2 YYEEEE. This CDR3 comprises 16 residues. Findings and limits, study-wide: Most donors were white British and more were female, and clonal diversity was possibly underestimated. The study sampled repertoires only after the peak T cell response. Variant regions that are unmutated are reportedly the target of nearly half of spike-specific TCRs.

V and J are TRBV5-6 and TRBJ2-3; 11 bases match TRBD2. The sequences come from peripheral blood, collected on day 0 of AZD1222 vaccination. The source is an adult in good health. The CDR3 protein is CASSFLAGGSTDTQYF. CDR3 nucleotides: TGTGCCAGCAGCTTTTTAGCGGGGGGGAGCACAGATACGCAGTATTTT.